Listed here is a single T cell receptor beta chain. A junction end diverges from the germline sequence, so it may reflect a read error. The data were taken from a study of blood T cell repertoires in COVID-19. Per the original methods: Researchers report that nucleated cell counts were estimated from reference gene primer amplification. The repertoire was sequenced with immunoSEQ multiplex PCR; TCRdb's copy has only in-frame clones and lacks some. The D gene and trimming were derived from the DNA, and the V and J assignments and clone size from that table. The sample shows under 200,000 clones, approximately 90% of them seen only once. Germline assignment: CDR1 LNHDA and CDR2 SQIVND (reference sequence). The CDR3 is 14 amino acids.

The origin of this receptor is a man aged 65 to 79 with active or convalescent COVID-19. The rearrangement joins TRBV19 to TRBJ2-2; D unresolved. Source material: peripheral blood. In nucleotides, the CDR3 is TGTGCCAGTAGAATAGGACGGAGCACCGGGGAGCTGTTTTTT. As protein: CASRIGRSTGELFF.